A selection of T cell receptor beta chains follows, all from one sample in a study of response to subunit inactivated influenza vaccine. TCRdb re-called the RT-PCR reads with MiXCR, one entry per CDR3 protein. The sample lists more than 400,000 distinct CDR3 sequences, approximately 11% occurring once. The input for sequencing was PBMCs from blood, taken 40 to 50 days after vaccination. The receptors originated from a man aged 45-65 years who received an inactivated influenza vaccine. The CDR3 runs from the conserved cysteine through the conserved F or W. D genes are given only for firm matches. Clone size appears in some rows only: once, few, many, or a class for an expanded clone.

v_call: TRBV5-1
d_call: .
j_call: TRBJ1-1
clone_size: many
cdr3_nt: TGCGCCAGCAGCTCCATGAACACTGAAGCTTTCTTT
cdr3_aa: CASSSMNTEAFF

v_call: TRBV5-5
d_call: .
j_call: TRBJ2-5
clone_size: many
cdr3_nt: TGTGCCAGCAGCCGTCCGGGGTTAGAGACCCAGTACTTC
cdr3_aa: CASSRPGLETQYF

v_call: TRBV5-1
d_call: .
j_call: TRBJ2-5
clone_size: .
cdr3_nt: TGCGCCAGCAGCTTGAGTCATCTGACAGGACAAGAGACCCAGTACTTC
cdr3_aa: CASSLSHLTGQETQYF

v_call: TRBV5-1
d_call: .
j_call: TRBJ2-7
clone_size: many
cdr3_nt: TGCGCCAGCAGCTTGGGGTCAACAGGGTCAGAGCAGTACTTC
cdr3_aa: CASSLGSTGSEQYF

v_call: TRBV5-1
d_call: .
j_call: TRBJ1-1
clone_size: few
cdr3_nt: TGCGCCAGCAGCCCCGGGTCTAAAGATGCAGCTTTCTTT
cdr3_aa: CASSPGSKDAAFF

v_call: TRBV12-3/TRBV12-4
d_call: .
j_call: TRBJ1-2
clone_size: .
cdr3_nt: TGTGCCAGCAGTTTAGGCAGCCTCTATGGCTACACCTTC
cdr3_aa: CASSLGSLYGYTF

v_call: TRBV4-3
d_call: .
j_call: TRBJ2-1
clone_size: .
cdr3_nt: TGCGCCAGCAGCCGTAGTAGGAGCTCCTACAATGAGCAGTTCTTC
cdr3_aa: CASSRSRSSYNEQFF

v_call: TRBV4-3
d_call: .
j_call: TRBJ2-5
clone_size: .
cdr3_nt: TGCGCCAGCAGCCAACAACCTTTCCAAGAGACCCAGTACTTC
cdr3_aa: CASSQQPFQETQYF

v_call: TRBV6-1
d_call: TRBD1
j_call: TRBJ1-4
clone_size: many
cdr3_nt: TGTGCCAGCAGTACGGGACAGGGGGCAACTAATGAAAAACTGTTTTTT
cdr3_aa: CASSTGQGATNEKLFF

v_call: TRBV18
d_call: TRBD1
j_call: TRBJ1-6
clone_size: once
cdr3_nt: TGTGCCAGCTCATCCCGCAAACAGGGGGCGCAATCACCCCTCCACTTT
cdr3_aa: CASSSRKQGAQSPLHF

v_call: TRBV20-1
d_call: .
j_call: TRBJ1-1
clone_size: .
cdr3_nt: TGCAGTGCTGAGAGGGGGGACACTGAAGCTTTCTTT
cdr3_aa: CSAERGDTEAFF

v_call: TRBV19
d_call: TRBD2
j_call: TRBJ2-1
clone_size: .
cdr3_nt: TGTGCCAGTAGTATAACCAGCGGGGCCTACAATGAGCAGTTCTTC
cdr3_aa: CASSITSGAYNEQFF

v_call: TRBV4-1
d_call: TRBD1
j_call: TRBJ1-6
clone_size: .
cdr3_nt: TGCGCCAGCAGCCAAGATGGGGTACAGGGGGTTGGCTCACCCCTCCACTTT
cdr3_aa: CASSQDGVQGVGSPLHF

v_call: TRBV7-9
d_call: TRBD2
j_call: TRBJ2-3
clone_size: .
cdr3_nt: TGTGCCAGCAGCTCACTTTTTAGCGGGGAGGGCACAGATACGCAGTATTTT
cdr3_aa: CASSSLFSGEGTDTQYF